The 13 T cell receptor beta chains below were found in one sample sequenced in a study of response to subunit inactivated influenza vaccine. TCRdb analysed the RT-PCR reads with MiXCR anew, one entry per CDR3 protein. The profile shows about 160,000 distinct CDR3 sequences, roughly a tenth of them singletons. Sequencing was performed on non-naive T cells sorted from PBMCs, taken roughly 46 days after vaccination. The origin of the receptors is a man aged 45-65 years who received an inactivated influenza vaccine.

This clonotype has just a few counts. J is TRBJ1-6 and V is TRBV12-3 or TRBV12-4, with D perhaps matching TRBD1 (6 bases). Trimming took off 5 bases at V and 9 bases at J, with 14 bases between the two ends. The CDR3 sequence is 14 residues long. The CDR3 region is CASSSSGASSPLHF. The DNA for the CDR3 is TGTGCCAGCAGTAGTTCAGGGGCGAGTTCACCCCTCCACTTT.

The chain uses TRBV30 and TRBJ2-7; tentatively, D is TRBD1 (5 bases). In germline, CDR1 is GTSNPN, CDR2 SVGIG (reference sequence). This CDR3 is built from 15 residues. V was shortened by 0 bases and J by 0 bases, with 12 bases between the two germline ends. The CDR3 DNA reads TGTGCCTGGAGTGTGTTTGGCAGGGTCTCCTACGAGCAGTACTTC. Translated: CAWSVFGRVSYEQYF. The complete variable domain, with remaining parts taken from reference TRBV30 and TRBJ2-7, reads SQTIHQWPATLVQPVGSPLSLECTVEGTSNPNLYWYRQAAGRGLQLLFYSVGIGQISSEVPQNLSASRPQDRQFILSSKKLLLSDSGFYLCAWSVFGRVSYEQYFGPGTRLTVT.

This rearrangement joins TRBV2 to TRBJ2-2; TRBD2 aligns across 12 bases. The CDR3 consists of 15 residues. In germline, CDR1 is SNHLY, CDR2 FYNNEI. The V segment lost 11 bases and the J segment 6 bases; nucleotides outside the gene matches: 10. Written as DNA, the CDR3 is TGTGCCGGCGGGGCTAGCGGGGGGGCCTCCGGGGAGCTGTTTTTT. Translation gives CAGGASGGASGELFF.

This clonotype was observed a few times. This chain uses TRBV19 with TRBJ2-1; 7 bases are a match to TRBD1. CDR3 length: 16 residues. With 3 bases clipped from V and 4 bases from J, the junction kept 9 bases outside the gene matches. Germline values: CDR1 LNHDA, CDR2 SQIVND (reference sequence). The DNA of the CDR3 is TGTGCCAGTAGTATCGGGACAGTGAAGGGGTACAATGAGCAGTTCTTC. It yields the protein CASSIGTVKGYNEQFF.

This clonotype was recorded many times. The chain combines TRBV20-1 with TRBJ1-2; D is uncertain. The CDR3 is 12 amino acids. The V end was cut by 0 bases, the J end by 8 bases, with 10 bases between. Germline CDR1 DFQATT, CDR2 SNEGSKA (reference sequence). CDR3 sequence reads: CSARDTSVGYTF. Written as DNA, the CDR3 is TGCAGTGCTAGAGATACGAGCGTAGGCTACACCTTC.

Only a few counts were recorded for this clonotype. The chain combines TRBV20-1 with TRBJ2-1; a weak D match, TRBD1 (5 bases). Germline V gene lookup returns CDR1 DFQATT and CDR2 SNEGSKA (reference sequence). The CDR3 consists of 14 residues. The CDR3 nucleotides read TGCAGCGCCCTCGCCGAGACAGCTTACAATGAGCAGTTCTTC. Translated: CSALAETAYNEQFF.

The V and J genes are TRBV5-1 and TRBJ2-1; 7 bases line up with TRBD1. The V gene's germline CDR1 is SGHRS and CDR2 YFSETQ. Losses at the gene ends were 0 bases for V and 3 bases for J; bases not matched to a gene: 6. This CDR3 comprises 16 residues. CDR3 loop: CASSLGDRALYNEQFF. Here the CDR3 DNA reads TGCGCCAGCAGCTTGGGGGACAGAGCCCTCTACAATGAGCAGTTCTTC. Full variable domain (outside the CDR3, taken from reference TRBV5-1 and TRBJ2-1): KAGVTQTPRYLIKTRGQQVTLSCSPISGHRSVSWYQQTPGQGLQFLFEYFSETQRNKGNFPGRFSGRQFSNSRSEMNVSTLELGDSALYLCASSLGDRALYNEQFFGPGTRLTVL.

This clonotype has a count of ten or more. The rearrangement uses TRBV20-1 and TRBJ2-4; the D is unclear. The CDR3 has 13 residues. Germline V lookup: CDR1 DFQATT, CDR2 SNEGSKA (reference sequence). V lost 8 bases and J lost 0, with 11 bases in between. CDR3 in amino acids: CSTLGLAKNIQYF. The DNA for the CDR3 is TGCAGTACACTGGGCCTAGCCAAAAACATTCAGTACTTC.

This clonotype was detected only a few times. This chain connects TRBV27 to TRBJ2-3, with 8 bases that match TRBD1. Germline trimming cut 2 bases from V and 10 bases from J; bases unmatched to any gene: 11. Germline CDR1 MNHEY, CDR2 SMNVEV (reference sequence). This CDR3 spans 15 amino acids. CDR3 loop: CASSLGQGNIGAQYF. Written as DNA, the CDR3 is TGTGCCAGCAGTTTAGGACAGGGCAACATCGGGGCGCAGTATTTT.

The V and J genes are TRBV15 and TRBJ2-7; 7 bases match TRBD1. Germline assignment: CDR1 LNHNV and CDR2 YYDKDF (reference sequence). The CDR3 sequence is 19 residues long. The trim removed 1 base at V and 6 bases at J, leaving 21 bases unmatched. This CDR3 is CATSRVGETGKSSLREQYF. Here the CDR3 DNA reads TGTGCCACCAGCAGAGTGGGGGAGACAGGGAAGTCAAGCCTCCGCGAGCAGTACTTC.

This clonotype was picked up many times. This chain connects TRBV20-1 to TRBJ2-1, with 7 bases identical to TRBD2. Germline trimming cut 0 bases from V and 0 bases from J; bases unmatched to any gene: 5. Germline V gene sequence: CDR1 DFQATT, CDR2 SNEGSKA (reference sequence). This CDR3 contains 16 residues. The CDR3 coding sequence is TGCAGTGCTAGAGATCCTGGGACTATCTCCTACAATGAGCAGTTCTTC. This gives the protein CSARDPGTISYNEQFF.

The genes are TRBV18 and TRBJ2-2; no clear D. Trimming took off 1 base at V and 3 bases at J, with 12 bases between the two ends. This CDR3 has 16 residues. Germline lookup yields CDR1 KGHSH and CDR2 LQKENI. The CDR3 sequence: CASSPLWLADTGELFF. The CDR3 nucleotides read TGTGCCAGCTCACCACTTTGGTTGGCGGACACCGGGGAGCTGTTTTTT.

This clonotype came up many times. J is TRBJ2-5 and V is TRBV5-1; D possibly corresponds to TRBD1 (5 bases). CDR1 SGHRS and CDR2 YFSETQ come from the germline V gene. The CDR3 is 13 residues long. Trimming removed 5 bases from V and 2 bases from J, with 10 bases in between. In DNA, the CDR3 is TGCGCCAGCAGACAGGCCCAACAAGAGACCCAGTACTTC. Its translation: CASRQAQQETQYF.